The present TCR beta chain was sequenced within a study of OX40 agonist ivuxolimab in advanced cancers. As for the study in general: Three partial responders included one hepatocellular carcinoma patient and two cutaneous melanoma patients.

The assay was immunoSEQ multiplex PCR, and TCRdb's table has in-frame clones only and misses some. The sample shows 70,000 or so clones, 80% to 90% of them seen only once. The sample here was CD4+ or CD8+ T cells sorted from blood, taken in a trial of the OX40 agonist ivuxolimab. This TCR was sampled from an adult with an advanced solid tumor such as melanoma, head and neck, liver or kidney cancer.

CDR3 DNA: TGTGCCAGCAGCCAGAACAGGGGGCGCGATGAAAAACTGTTTTTT. Translated, it gives CASSQNRGRDEKLFF. This chain uses TRBV4-2 with TRBJ1-4, with 9 bases identical to TRBD1. Germline CDR1 LGHNA, CDR2 YNFKEQ. With 3 bases clipped from V and 6 bases from J, the junction kept 5 bases outside the gene matches. This CDR3 contains 15 residues.